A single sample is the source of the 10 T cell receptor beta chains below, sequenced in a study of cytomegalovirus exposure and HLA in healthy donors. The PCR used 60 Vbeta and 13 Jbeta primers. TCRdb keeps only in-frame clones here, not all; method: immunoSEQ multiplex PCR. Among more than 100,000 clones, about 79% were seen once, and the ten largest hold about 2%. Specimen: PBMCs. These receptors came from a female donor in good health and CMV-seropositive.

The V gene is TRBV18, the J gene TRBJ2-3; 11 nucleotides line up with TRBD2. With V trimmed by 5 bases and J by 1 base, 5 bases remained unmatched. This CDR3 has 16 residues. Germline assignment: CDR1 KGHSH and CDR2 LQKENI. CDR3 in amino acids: CASSVLAGGGTDTQYF. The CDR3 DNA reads TGTGCCAGCTCAGTTCTAGCGGGGGGCGGCACAGATACGCAGTATTTT.

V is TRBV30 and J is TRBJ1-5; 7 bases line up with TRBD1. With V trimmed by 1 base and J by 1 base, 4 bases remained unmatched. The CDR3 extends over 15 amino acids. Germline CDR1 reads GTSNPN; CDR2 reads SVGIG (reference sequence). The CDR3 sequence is CAWSAGTESNQPQHF. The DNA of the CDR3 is TGTGCCTGGAGTGCGGGGACAGAGAGCAATCAGCCCCAGCATTTT.

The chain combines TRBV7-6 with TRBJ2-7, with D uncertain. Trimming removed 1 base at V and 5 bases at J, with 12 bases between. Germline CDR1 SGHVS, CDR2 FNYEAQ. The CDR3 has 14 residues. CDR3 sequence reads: CASSLEASADEQYF. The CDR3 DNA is TGTGCCAGCAGCTTAGAGGCCAGCGCAGACGAGCAGTACTTC. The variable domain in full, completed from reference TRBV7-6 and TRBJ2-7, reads GAGVSQSPRYKVTKRGQDVALRCDPISGHVSLYWYRQALGQGPEFLTYFNYEAQQDKSGLPNDRFSAERPEGSISTLTIQRTEQRDSAMYRCASSLEASADEQYFGPGTRLTVT.

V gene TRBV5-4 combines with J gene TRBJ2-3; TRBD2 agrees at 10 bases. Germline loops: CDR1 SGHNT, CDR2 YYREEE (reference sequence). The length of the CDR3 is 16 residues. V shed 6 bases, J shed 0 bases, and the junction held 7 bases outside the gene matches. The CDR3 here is CASTVTSGASTDTQYF. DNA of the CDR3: TGTGCCAGCACGGTAACTAGCGGGGCTAGCACAGATACGCAGTATTTT.

In DNA form, the CDR3 reads TGTGCCAGCCAACCAGCAGGGCAGAACACTGAAGCTTTCTTT. Encoded protein: CASQPAGQNTEAFF. The chain links TRBV25-1 to TRBJ1-1; tentative D call: TRBD1 (5 bases). Germline CDR1 MGHDK, CDR2 SYGVNS. This CDR3 is 14 amino acids long. V gave up 8 bases and J gave up 1 base, with 14 bases separating them.

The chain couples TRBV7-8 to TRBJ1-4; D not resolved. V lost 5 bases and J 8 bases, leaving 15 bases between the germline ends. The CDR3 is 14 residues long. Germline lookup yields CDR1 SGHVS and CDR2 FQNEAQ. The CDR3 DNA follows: TGTGCCAGCAGCCGGGGAGGGTTTAAGGAAAAACTGTTTTTT. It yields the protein CASSRGGFKEKLFF.

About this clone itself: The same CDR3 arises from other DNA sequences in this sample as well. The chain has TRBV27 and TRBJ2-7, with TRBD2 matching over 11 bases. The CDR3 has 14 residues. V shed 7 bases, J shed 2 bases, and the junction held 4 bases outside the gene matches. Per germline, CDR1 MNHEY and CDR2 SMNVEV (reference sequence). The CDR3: CASNPGLAAYEQYF. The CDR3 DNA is TGTGCCAGCAATCCGGGACTAGCGGCCTACGAGCAGTACTTC.

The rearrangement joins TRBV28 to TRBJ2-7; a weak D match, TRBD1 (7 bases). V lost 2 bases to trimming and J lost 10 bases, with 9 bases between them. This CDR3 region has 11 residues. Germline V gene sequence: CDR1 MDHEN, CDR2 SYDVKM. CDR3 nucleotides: TGTGCCAGCAGTTTAGGAGGGGGCCAGTACTTC. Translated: CASSLGGGQYF.

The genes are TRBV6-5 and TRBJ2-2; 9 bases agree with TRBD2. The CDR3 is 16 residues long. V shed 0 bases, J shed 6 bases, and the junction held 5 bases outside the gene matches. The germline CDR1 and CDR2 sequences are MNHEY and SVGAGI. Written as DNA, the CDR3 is TGTGCCAGCAGTTACTCTTGGGGACTAGCTGCCGGGGAGCTGTTTTTT. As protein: CASSYSWGLAAGELFF.

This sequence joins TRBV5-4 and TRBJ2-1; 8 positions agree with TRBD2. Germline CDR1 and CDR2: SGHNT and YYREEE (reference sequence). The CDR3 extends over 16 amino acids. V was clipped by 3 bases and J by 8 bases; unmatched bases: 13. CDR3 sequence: CASSSGHREGRDEQFF. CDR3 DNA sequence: TGTGCCAGCAGCTCCGGGCATCGGGAGGGGCGGGATGAGCAGTTCTTC.